This entry describes one T cell receptor (beta chain). These data originate in a study of blood T cells in healthy people across ages. There are 13 residues in the CDR3. Germline CDR1 and CDR2: SEHNR and FQNEAQ (reference sequence). Trimming stripped 3 bases from V and 9 bases from J, with 9 bases between. Primed by a sample-barcoded 5' primer and a J-beta primer mix, a second PCR proceeded for roughly 7 to 12 cycles. TCRdb passed the 5' RACE reads through MiXCR, listing each CDR3 protein once. The repertoire has roughly 500,000 distinct CDR3 sequences, roughly 29% of them found once; the top ten carry 18%.

Sequencing was done on a sample of blood. This TCR derives from a woman in her 70s in good health. The gene calls are TRBV7-9 and TRBJ1-6; perhaps TRBD1 as D (5 bases). Here the CDR3 reads CASSLQGGSPLHF. CDR3 DNA sequence: TGTGCCAGCAGCTTGCAGGGAGGTTCACCCCTCCACTTT.